The 8 T cell receptor beta chains in this list originate from one sample, sequenced in a study of blood T cell repertoires in COVID-19. The protocol was immunoSEQ multiplex PCR, while the TCRdb copy is restricted to in-frame clones and leaves out a portion. The sample carries over 350,000 clones, 88% recorded once. The sample consisted of PBMCs or T cells enriched from blood (not recorded which). These receptors were obtained from a woman aged 30 to 39 with acute COVID-19.

This clone was found once. The chain uses TRBV18 and TRBJ2-7; a possible D gene is TRBD2 (5 bases). CDR3 size: 13 residues. The V end lost 5 bases, the J end lost 3 bases, and 11 bases lay between the germline ends. Germline CDR1 reads KGHSH; CDR2 reads LQKENI. This CDR3 reads CASSADFLYEQYF. CDR3 DNA sequence: TGTGCCAGCTCAGCGGACTTCCTCTACGAGCAGTACTTC.

The chain has TRBV7-9 and TRBJ1-6, with 7 bases lining up with TRBD1. With 8 bases clipped from V and 3 bases from J, the junction kept 7 bases outside the gene matches. Germline assignment: CDR1 SEHNR and CDR2 FQNEAQ (reference sequence). This CDR3 is built from 15 residues. CDR3 sequence reads: CASGGQAIYNSPLHF. CDR3 nucleotides: TGTGCCAGCGGCGGACAGGCCATCTATAATTCACCCCTCCACTTT.

The J gene is TRBJ2-7, the V gene TRBV6-5; 13 bases match TRBD2. Trimming removed 5 bases from V and 4 bases from J; junction bases left unmatched: 5. The CDR3 is 15 amino acids. Per germline, CDR1 MNHEY and CDR2 SVGAGI. CDR3 loop: CASSTRTSGGYEQYF. In DNA, the CDR3 is TGTGCCAGCAGTACGCGGACTAGCGGGGGTTACGAGCAGTACTTC.

This clone has a single count. The rearrangement uses TRBV12-5 and TRBJ2-2; D ambiguous. The ends were cut back, 2 bases at V and 5 bases at J, with 6 bases in the middle. The germline V gene encodes CDR1 LGHNT and CDR2 FRNRAP. This CDR3 has 13 amino acids. The DNA of the CDR3 is TGTGCTAGTGGTTTGTTTCTTACCGGGGAGCTGTTTTTT. Protein sequence: CASGLFLTGELFF.

The rearrangement joins TRBV12-3 or TRBV12-4 to TRBJ2-2; no firm D call. Trimming removed 7 bases at V and 4 bases at J, with 10 bases between. This CDR3 has 13 residues. CDR3 bases: TGTGCCAGCACCGGGTTTATCACCGGGGAGCTGTTTTTT. It translates to CASTGFITGELFF.

The J gene is TRBJ2-7, the V gene TRBV7-9; TRBD1 agrees at 9 bases. This CDR3 comprises 14 residues. V shed 4 bases and J 4 bases; nucleotides not matched to a gene: 5. Germline V gene sequence: CDR1 SEHNR, CDR2 FQNEAQ (reference sequence). CDR3: CASSSGTGRYEQYF. CDR3 DNA sequence: TGTGCCAGCAGCTCCGGGACAGGGAGGTACGAGCAGTACTTC.

This chain connects TRBV12-3 or TRBV12-4 to TRBJ1-2, with D perhaps matching TRBD1 (5 bases). The CDR3 sequence is 13 residues long. V lost 1 base and J 11 bases, leaving 14 bases between the germline ends. CDR3 sequence reads: CASSLERQGGYTF. The CDR3 DNA is TGTGCCAGCAGTTTAGAGCGGCAGGGAGGGTACACCTTC.

This clone was recorded a few times. The V gene is TRBV7-9, the J gene TRBJ2-7; the match to TRBD1 covers 9 bases. This CDR3 is 15 amino acids long. CDR1 and CDR2 from the germline V gene are SEHNR and FQNEAQ (reference sequence). The V segment lost 7 bases and the J segment 2 bases; nucleotides outside the gene matches: 9. The CDR3 spells CASTNGDRAAYEQYF. DNA of the CDR3: TGTGCCAGCACCAACGGGGACAGGGCAGCCTACGAGCAGTACTTC.